The table lists the clone carrying this T cell receptor beta chain with a count of one. Individuals drawn from under 30 US areas were about 18 to 95 years old. For recovered donors of Cohort 3, there were two negative PCRs, clearance, or symptom resolution. This table comes from immunoSEQ multiplex PCR, and its TCRdb copy is limited to in-frame clones, with some not included. The table includes approximately 180,000 clones, around 73% detected once. V shed 2 bases and J 8 bases; nucleotides not matched to a gene: 6. Germline values: CDR1 SGHRS, CDR2 YFSETQ. This CDR3 region has 13 residues. The data originate from a study of blood T cell repertoires in COVID-19. In the study overall: The study drew acute and convalescent COVID-19 samples from the United States, Italy and Spain. T cells, B-cell-depleted T cells, or PBMCs provided the cDNA or gDNA that served as material.

V is TRBV5-1 and J is TRBJ1-2; 7 bases are shared with TRBD1. The sequence derives from a woman aged 45-65 years who had recovered from COVID-19. Material for sequencing was PBMCs or T cells enriched from blood (not recorded which). The CDR3 DNA is TGCGCCAGCAGCTTTGGTTCACAGGGGGGCTACACCTTC. This sequence encodes CASSFGSQGGYTF. The whole variable domain, filled in from reference TRBV5-1 and TRBJ1-2, reads KAGVTQTPRYLIKTRGQQVTLSCSPISGHRSVSWYQQTPGQGLQFLFEYFSETQRNKGNFPGRFSGRQFSNSRSEMNVSTLELGDSALYLCASSFGSQGGYTFGSGTRLTVV.